One sample yielded the 9 T cell receptor beta chains listed below, sequenced in a study of shared clonotypes between healthy human individuals. Profiling relied on immunoSEQ multiplex PCR, and the TCRdb table lists in-frame clones only, not all of them. This sample yields over 400,000 clones, of which more than 95% are seen a single time; around 0.067% belongs to the top ten. Source material: naive CD4+ T cells sorted from blood. The subset is: CD45RA+ positively selected. The origin of the receptors is a woman aged 25 to 39 in good health.

This chain joins TRBV14 and TRBJ2-3; TRBD2 matches 10 bases. Germline CDR1 reads SGHDN; CDR2 reads FVKESK. CDR3 length: 16 amino acids. J lost 6 bases, V lost 0 bases, and 6 bases had no gene match. CDR3 bases: TGTGCCAGCAGCCAAGAACTAGCGGGATCATTTGATACGCAGTATTTT. It yields the protein CASSQELAGSFDTQYF.

J is TRBJ2-7 and V is TRBV19; D may be TRBD1 (6 bases). This CDR3 spans 13 amino acids. CDR1 is LNHDA, CDR2 SQIVND, per germline (reference sequence). V gave up 1 base and J gave up 7 bases, with 11 bases separating them. The CDR3 sequence: CASSIGGPEEQYF. Written as DNA, the CDR3 is TGTGCCAGTAGTATAGGGGGGCCGGAGGAGCAGTACTTC.

The chain links TRBV7-8 to TRBJ2-7; no clear D gene. Germline loops: CDR1 SGHVS, CDR2 FQNEAQ. The CDR3 spans 12 residues. V lost 5 bases to trimming and J lost 3 bases, with 8 bases between them. The CDR3 DNA sequence: TGTGCCAGCAGCCTTGCTAACTACGAGCAGTACTTC. Amino acids: CASSLANYEQYF.

The sample holds one count of this clone. The chain has TRBV5-4 and TRBJ2-7; 8 bases align to TRBD2. Per the germline V gene, CDR1 is SGHNT and CDR2 is YYREEE (reference sequence). The CDR3 is 15 amino acids. V lost 4 bases, J lost 0 bases, and 6 bases stayed unmatched. Here the CDR3 reads CASSTQSGSSYEQYF. Here the CDR3 DNA reads TGTGCCAGCAGCACCCAGAGCGGGAGCTCCTACGAGCAGTACTTC.

V and J are TRBV7-2 and TRBJ1-1; D is undetermined. The CDR3 is 15 amino acids. Trimming removed 5 bases from V and 3 bases from J, with 16 bases in between. The germline CDR1 and CDR2 sequences are SGHTA and FQGNSA. DNA of the CDR3: TGTGCCAGCAGCCCACTCCGGATAAGGCACACTGAAGCTTTCTTT. Amino acids: CASSPLRIRHTEAFF.

The rearrangement uses TRBV5-8 and TRBJ1-2; weak D call: TRBD1 (5 bases). The germline CDR1 and CDR2 sequences are SGHTS and YDEGEE. The CDR3 is 14 amino acids. The germline V and J ends were trimmed by 1 base and 5 bases, with 12 bases remaining between them. The CDR3 DNA is TGTGCCAGCAGCTTGACGCGGGGGGGATATGGCTACACCTTC. Translating gives CASSLTRGGYGYTF.

This chain connects TRBV19 to TRBJ1-5; 7 bases are shared with TRBD1. The ends lost 8 bases at V and 4 bases at J; junction bases unmatched: 2. The germline V gene has CDR1 LNHDA and CDR2 SQIVND (reference sequence). The CDR3 loop spans 12 amino acids. The CDR3 bases are TGTGCCAGTGAACAGGGGAATCAGCCCCAGCATTTT. It specifies CASEQGNQPQHF.

The V gene is TRBV28, the J gene TRBJ2-7; possibly TRBD1 for D (6 bases). The CDR3 has 13 amino acids. CDR1 and CDR2 from the germline V gene are MDHEN and SYDVKM. V was cut by 3 bases and J by 5 bases, with 11 bases left in between. In nucleotides, the CDR3 is TGTGCCAGCAGTTTGGACAGAAGGAACGAGCAGTACTTC. Translating gives CASSLDRRNEQYF.

On this clone: At the DNA level, this CDR3 is encoded by other sequences in the same sample as well. The chain links TRBV5-1 to TRBJ2-3; tentative D call: TRBD2 (5 bases). V dropped 0 bases and J dropped 6 bases, with 11 bases sitting between them. CDR1 is SGHRS and CDR2 is YFSETQ in the germline V gene. This CDR3 contains 14 residues. As DNA, the CDR3 is TGCGCCAGCAGCTTGGGACCGGGAACGGATACGCAGTATTTT. The encoded protein is CASSLGPGTDTQYF.